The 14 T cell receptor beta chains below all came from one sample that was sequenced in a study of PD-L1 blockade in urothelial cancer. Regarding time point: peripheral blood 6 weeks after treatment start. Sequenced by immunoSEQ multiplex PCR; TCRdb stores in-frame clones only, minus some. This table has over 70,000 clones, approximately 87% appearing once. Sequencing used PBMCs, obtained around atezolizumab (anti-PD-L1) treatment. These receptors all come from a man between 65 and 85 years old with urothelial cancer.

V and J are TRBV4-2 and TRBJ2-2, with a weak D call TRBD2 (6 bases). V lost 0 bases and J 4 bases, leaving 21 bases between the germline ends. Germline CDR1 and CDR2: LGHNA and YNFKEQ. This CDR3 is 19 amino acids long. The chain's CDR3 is CASSQDSKWASALTGELFF. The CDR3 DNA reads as TGTGCCAGCAGCCAAGATTCCAAATGGGCTAGCGCCCTCACCGGGGAGCTGTTTTTT.

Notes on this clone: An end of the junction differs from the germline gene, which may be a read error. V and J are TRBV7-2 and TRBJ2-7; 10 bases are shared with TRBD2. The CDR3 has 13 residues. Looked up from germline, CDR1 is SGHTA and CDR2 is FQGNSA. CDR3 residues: CASSLAGAPEQYF. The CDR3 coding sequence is TGTGCCAGCAGCCTAGCGGGAGCGCCCGAGCAGTACTTC.

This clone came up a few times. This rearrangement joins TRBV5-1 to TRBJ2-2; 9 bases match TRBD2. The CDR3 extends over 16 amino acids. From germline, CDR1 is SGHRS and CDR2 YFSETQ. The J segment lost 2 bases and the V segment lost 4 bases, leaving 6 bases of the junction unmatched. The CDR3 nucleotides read TGCGCCAGCAGCCGGGAGACTAGCGGAAACACCGGGGAGCTGTTTTTT. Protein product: CASSRETSGNTGELFF.

For the CDR3, the DNA is TGTGCCAGCTCACCATTGATGGGCAGCCTAAGCTCCTACGAGCAGTACTTC. This gives the protein CASSPLMGSLSSYEQYF. The gene calls are TRBV18 and TRBJ2-7; the D is unclear. This CDR3 is built from 17 residues. V lost 2 bases, J lost 0 bases, and 17 bases lay in between. CDR1 is KGHSH, CDR2 LQKENI, per germline. Based on the CDR3 plus reference TRBV18 and TRBJ2-7, the full variable domain is NAGVMQNPRHLVRRRGQEARLRCSPMKGHSHVYWYRQLPEEGLKFMVYLQKENIIDESGMPKERFSAEFPKEGPSILRIQQVVRGDSAAYFCASSPLMGSLSSYEQYFGPGTRLTVT.

The CDR3 nucleotides are TGTGCCAGCAGCTTAGAGGCGGGACTAGCCGAGACCCAGTACTTC. It specifies CASSLEAGLAETQYF. This chain uses TRBV7-2 with TRBJ2-5; 9 bases agree with TRBD2. The germline gives CDR1 SGHTA, CDR2 FQGNSA. CDR3 size: 15 residues. The V gene end was trimmed by 1 base and the J gene end by 5 bases; junction bases not matched to a gene: 5.

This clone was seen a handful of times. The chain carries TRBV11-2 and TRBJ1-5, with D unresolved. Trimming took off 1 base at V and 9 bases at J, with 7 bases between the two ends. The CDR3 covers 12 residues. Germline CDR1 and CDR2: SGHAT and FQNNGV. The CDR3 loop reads CASSLAGGPQHF. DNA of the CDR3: TGTGCCAGCAGCTTAGCGGGAGGGCCCCAGCATTTT.

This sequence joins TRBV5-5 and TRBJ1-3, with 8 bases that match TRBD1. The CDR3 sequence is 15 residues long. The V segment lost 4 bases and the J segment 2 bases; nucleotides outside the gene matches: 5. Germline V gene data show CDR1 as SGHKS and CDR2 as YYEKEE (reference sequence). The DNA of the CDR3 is TGTGCCAGCAGCCTGACAGGGGCCACTGGAAACACCATATATTTT. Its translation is CASSLTGATGNTIYF. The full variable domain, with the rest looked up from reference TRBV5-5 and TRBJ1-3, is DAGVTQSPTHLIKTRGQQVTLRCSPISGHKSVSWYQQVLGQGPQFIFQYYEKEERGRGNFPDRFSARQFPNYSSELNVNALLLGDSALYLCASSLTGATGNTIYFGEGSWLTVV.

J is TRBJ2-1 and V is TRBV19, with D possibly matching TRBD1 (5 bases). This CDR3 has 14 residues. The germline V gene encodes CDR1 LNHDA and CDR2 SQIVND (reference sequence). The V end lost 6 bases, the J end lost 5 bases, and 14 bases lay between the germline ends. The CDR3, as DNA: TGTGCCAGTAGGCCAGGGCCCCCGAACAATGAGCAGTTCTTC. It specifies CASRPGPPNNEQFF.

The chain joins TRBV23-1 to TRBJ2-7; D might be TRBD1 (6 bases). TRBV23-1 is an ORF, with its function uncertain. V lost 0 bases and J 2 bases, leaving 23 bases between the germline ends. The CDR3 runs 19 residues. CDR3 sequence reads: CASSQSKILGAPEAYEQYF. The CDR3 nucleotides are TGCGCCAGCAGTCAATCGAAGATTTTGGGGGCCCCAGAAGCCTACGAGCAGTACTTC.

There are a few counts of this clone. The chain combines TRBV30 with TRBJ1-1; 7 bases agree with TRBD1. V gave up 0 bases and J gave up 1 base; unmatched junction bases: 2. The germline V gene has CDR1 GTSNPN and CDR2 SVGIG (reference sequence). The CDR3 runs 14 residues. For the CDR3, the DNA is TGTGCCTGGAGTGTTACAGGGGAGAACACTGAAGCTTTCTTT. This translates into CAWSVTGENTEAFF. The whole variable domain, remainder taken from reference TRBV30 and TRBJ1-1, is SQTIHQWPATLVQPVGSPLSLECTVEGTSNPNLYWYRQAAGRGLQLLFYSVGIGQISSEVPQNLSASRPQDRQFILSSKKLLLSDSGFYLCAWSVTGENTEAFFGQGTRLTVV.

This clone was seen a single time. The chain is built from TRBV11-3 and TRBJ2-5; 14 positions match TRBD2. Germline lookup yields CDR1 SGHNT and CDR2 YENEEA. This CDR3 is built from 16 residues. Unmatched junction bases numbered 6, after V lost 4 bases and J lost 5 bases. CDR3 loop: CASSSRLAGGPETQYF. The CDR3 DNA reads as TGTGCCAGCAGCTCCCGACTAGCGGGAGGGCCGGAGACCCAGTACTTC.

The CDR3 nucleotides read TGCGCCAGCAGTCATGGACTTCAAGAGACCCAGTACTTC. It codes for CASSHGLQETQYF. The gene calls are TRBV23-1 and TRBJ2-5, with D possibly TRBD2 on 5 matching bases. TRBV23-1 is an ORF, and what it does is uncertain. V lost 3 bases to trimming and J lost 2 bases, with 7 bases between them. CDR3 size: 13 residues.

CDR3 protein: CASTPGTAKNTEAFF. The CDR3 region has the DNA TGTGCCAGTACCCCCGGGACAGCGAAGAACACTGAAGCTTTCTTT. The chain employs TRBV19 and TRBJ1-1, with 7 positions matching TRBD1. Losses at the gene ends were 7 bases for V and 1 base for J; bases not matched to a gene: 9. The CDR3 has 15 residues. Germline-derived CDR1 and CDR2 are LNHDA and SQIVND (reference sequence). Variable domain in full (rest from reference TRBV19 and TRBJ1-1): DGGITQSPKYLFRKEGQNVTLSCEQNLNHDAMYWYRQDPGQGLRLIYYSQIVNDFQKGDIAEGYSVSREKKESFPLTVTSAQKNPTAFYLCASTPGTAKNTEAFFGQGTRLTVV.

This CDR3 reads CSVEVGGEIYEQFF. CDR3 DNA sequence: TGCAGCGTTGAGGTGGGAGGGGAGATATATGAGCAGTTCTTC. The rearrangement uses TRBV29-1 and TRBJ2-1; 7 positions match TRBD2. Germline-derived CDR1 and CDR2 are SQVTM and ANQGSEA. The V segment lost 3 bases and the J segment 8 bases; nucleotides outside the gene matches: 10. This CDR3 region has 14 residues.